The T cell receptor (beta chain) under discussion was sequenced for a study of beta chain features in type 1 diabetes (dated by TCRdb to 2016 to 2019). In the study overall: Patients and healthy donors did not differ in mean age, gender distribution, total cell number or subset yield. Across all samples, some 99 million sorted cells were examined, and cell number per subset correlated strongly with RNA yield. The study compared TCRB repertoires of sorted circulating CD4+ T cell subsets between recently diagnosed type 1 diabetes patients and matched healthy donors. Regulatory and stem cell-like memory subsets were obtained from only 8 patients and about eight healthy donors, while naive and central memory subsets were obtained from all 30 or so donors. Broad study findings and their caveats: At VDJ recombination sites, type 1 diabetes patients had fewer insertions and more deleted nucleotides, which implies abnormalities in thymic rearrangement. Shorter templates might have been favored by PCR, but patient and control samples were amplified and corrected together, so both groups would have been affected equally by any skew. Sequencing cDNA rather than genomic DNA could over-represent highly expressing activated cells, although activation and CD3 levels did not differ between groups. A moderate but significant shortening of TCRB CDR3 length was observed in type 1 diabetes patients in all four CD4+ subsets. Naive, central memory and regulatory TCRB repertoires appeared more similar among patients than among healthy donors. Because small numbers of individuals were included in the HLA sub-analyses, any influence of HLA type on TCRB rearrangement was left unresolved.

Each donor gave one peripheral blood draw, averaging around 0.11 L, which was collected into heparinised tubes. Naive, central memory, regulatory and stem cell-like memory CD4+ T cells were sorted on a BD FACSAria II using a panel including CD45RO, CCR7, CD25, CD127, CD95 and CD27. All sorted populations exceeded 95% purity. PBMCs were separated immediately by Lymphoprep density gradient centrifugation and were stained directly, without being cultured. To minimize batch effects, samples were stained and sorted in pairs, one healthy donor with one patient per experiment. In regard to this clone: Its antigen remains undetermined. No clone much larger than this one lies a single base away; base qualities are absent.

The High Capacity cDNA Reverse Transcription Kit was used to reverse transcribe all of the isolated RNA, meaning that expressed TCRB transcripts were what got sequenced. Deep immunoSEQ sequencing was applied to naive, central memory and regulatory T cell samples, giving an average of roughly 3.5 million total reads per sample. Sorted cells were lysed in RLT buffer, and RNA was extracted using DNase-treated RNeasy Micro or Mini kits according to cell number. Each cell subset was processed on its own to prevent cross-contamination, while patient and healthy donor samples were processed together. The immunoSEQ multiplex PCR was used to amplify TCRB sequences from cDNA, generating 87-bp fragments that spanned the CDR3 region. Amplicons were sequenced on the Illumina HiSeq platform. In the paper's pipeline: PCR bias was corrected computationally using synthetic template baselines, and reads within Hamming distance 2 were collapsed, with unmergeable singletons discarded. Reads were aligned to IMGT to assign V, D and J genes, CDR3 length, and insertions or deletions at six rearrangement sites. Within each subset, clonotype counts were normalized to sorted cell number, after which true diversity and Gini coefficients were computed with the tcR R package. The overlap coefficient, calculated on TCRB nucleotide sequences, was used to measure repertoire sharing. Out-of-frame TCRB sequences from naive cells were analyzed as a proxy for the pre-selection repertoire. This immuneACCESS table, as held by TCRdb, lists in-frame sequences with V and J called but not all clones. Of the missing ones, under half trace to an unresolved V gene in checked studies; the others have no known cause. D and trimming come from the DNA, and the V and J calls and clone size come from that table. The sample data list around 340,000 clones, and around a fifth of these were observed just once. The ten largest clones take up 0.044% of the sample.

The CDR3 covers 14 residues, taking in both the cysteine and the phenylalanine. Solely the CDR3 DNA is kept, with 42 bases framed from the first base. CDR1 and CDR2 are read off the germline V gene (reference sequence) as LNHDA and SQIVND. Deletion took 3 bases off V and 7 bases off J, with a span of 13 bases between the germline ends. The sample taken for sequencing was naive CD4+ T cells from blood. The sample's cell subset or site label, in plain terms: true naive CD4+ T cells. The sequence came from a woman between 18 and 30 years old in good health. The sequence links TRBV19 to TRBJ2-1; the D gene is perhaps TRBD2, on 6 matching bases. Read as DNA, the sequence is TGTGCCAGTAGTATCGGGCTAGCGATGAATGAGCAGTTCTTC. Protein translation: CASSIGLAMNEQFF.